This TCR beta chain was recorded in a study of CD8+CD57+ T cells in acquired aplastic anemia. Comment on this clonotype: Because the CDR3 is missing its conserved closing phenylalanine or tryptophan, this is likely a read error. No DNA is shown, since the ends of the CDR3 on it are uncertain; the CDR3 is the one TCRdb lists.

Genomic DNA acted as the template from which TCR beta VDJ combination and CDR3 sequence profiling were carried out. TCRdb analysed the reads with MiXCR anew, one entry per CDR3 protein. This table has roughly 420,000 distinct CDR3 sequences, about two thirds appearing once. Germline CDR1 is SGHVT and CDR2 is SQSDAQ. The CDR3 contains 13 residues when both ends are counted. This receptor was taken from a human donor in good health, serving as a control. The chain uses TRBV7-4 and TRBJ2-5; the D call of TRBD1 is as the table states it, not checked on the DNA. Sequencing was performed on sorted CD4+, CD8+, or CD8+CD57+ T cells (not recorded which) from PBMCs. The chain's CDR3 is CASSGTDRETPLH.